This entry lists 14 T cell receptor beta chains sequenced from one sample in a study of blood T cell repertoires in COVID-19. Clones were sequenced by immunoSEQ multiplex PCR, and TCRdb holds only the in-frame ones, with some missing. Altogether 200,000 to 250,000 clones are present, 84% being singletons, with the ten largest covering about 8.3%. The specimen was peripheral blood. The receptors were gathered from an elderly woman with COVID-19, enrolled during active disease.

This clone was recorded once. This sequence joins TRBV6-4 and TRBJ1-1; D gene uncertain. Between the trimmed V and J ends, which lost 5 bases and 10 bases, there was a span of 20 bases. The CDR3 contains 14 residues. Germline V gene lookup returns CDR1 MRHNA and CDR2 SNTAGT. CDR3: CASSLISVGGGAFF. The CDR3 bases are TGTGCCAGCAGTCTCATCTCCGTGGGAGGCGGAGCTTTCTTT.

The chain has TRBV7-8 and TRBJ2-4; D is uncertain. The CDR3 has 14 residues. Germline assignment: CDR1 SGHVS and CDR2 FQNEAQ. V shed 5 bases and J shed 0 bases, with 8 bases lying between them. The CDR3 here is CASSPEVAKNIQYF. CDR3 bases: TGTGCCAGCAGCCCCGAGGTAGCCAAAAACATTCAGTACTTC.

This chain connects TRBV9 to TRBJ1-4, with D perhaps matching TRBD1 (6 bases). Trimming left V 0 bases short and J 6 bases short, with 12 bases between. The germline V gene has CDR1 SGDLS and CDR2 YYNGEE. The CDR3 runs to 15 residues. The CDR3 DNA is TGTGCCAGCAGCGTAGGAGGCAGGGGCGATGAAAAACTGTTTTTT. The encoded protein is CASSVGGRGDEKLFF.

The DNA for the CDR3 is TGTGCCAGCAGCCCTCGGGGTGAGCAGTTCTTC. Its protein product is CASSPRGEQFF. The V call is TRBV12-3 or TRBV12-4, the J call TRBJ2-1; possible D gene TRBD2, 5 bases. V lost 6 bases and J 9 bases, leaving 9 bases between the germline ends. The CDR3 spans 11 residues.

This clone has more than one count but fewer than ten. This rearrangement joins TRBV5-1 to TRBJ1-5; unclear D gene. Trimming cost V 3 bases and J 4 bases, with 14 bases left between them. In germline, CDR1 is SGHRS, CDR2 YFSETQ. This CDR3 has 15 residues. In DNA form, the CDR3 reads TGCGCCAGCAGCTATTTGCCCGGAGCAAATCAGCCCCAGCATTTT. Translating it yields CASSYLPGANQPQHF. The complete variable domain, with remaining parts taken from reference TRBV5-1 and TRBJ1-5, reads KAGVTQTPRYLIKTRGQQVTLSCSPISGHRSVSWYQQTPGQGLQFLFEYFSETQRNKGNFPGRFSGRQFSNSRSEMNVSTLELGDSALYLCASSYLPGANQPQHFGDGTRLSIL.

This clone was observed a single time. The V and J genes are TRBV4-1 and TRBJ2-5; TRBD2 matches 14 bases. Looked up from germline, CDR1 is MGHRA and CDR2 is YSYEKL. The junction had 10 bases not matched to a gene; V was cut back by 2 bases and J by 5 bases. This CDR3 has 18 residues. The CDR3 nucleotides read TGCGCCAGCAGCCAAACGATGGGACTAGCGGGAGTTCGTGAGACCCAGTACTTC. It translates to CASSQTMGLAGVRETQYF.

The CDR3 coding sequence is TGTGCCATCAGTGCCCCCGGAGGGGACGGCTACACCTTC. Its translation: CAISAPGGDGYTF. This chain connects TRBV10-3 to TRBJ1-2; tentative D call: TRBD1 (5 bases). This CDR3 contains 13 residues. With 4 bases removed from V and 8 bases from J, the gap between germline ends came to 14 bases. From germline, CDR1 is ENHRY and CDR2 SYGVKD.

This chain connects TRBV2 to TRBJ1-4, with a tentative D call TRBD1 (5 bases). Trimming took 6 bases from V and 3 from J, leaving 14 bases between them. This CDR3 region has 15 residues. Germline assignment: CDR1 SNHLY and CDR2 FYNNEI. The CDR3 bases are TGTGCCAGCAGGGGAGGCAGGGTCCCTAATGAAAAACTGTTTTTT. It yields the protein CASRGGRVPNEKLFF.

This clone showed up just a few times. The chain carries TRBV6-5 and TRBJ1-5; no clear D. In germline, CDR1 is MNHEY, CDR2 SVGAGI. Trimming removed 10 bases from V and 0 bases from J, with 10 bases in between. There are 13 residues in the CDR3. CDR3 in amino acids: CATSSYSNQPQHF. CDR3 nucleotides: TGTGCCACGAGTTCCTATAGCAATCAGCCCCAGCATTTT.

The chain carries TRBV6-5 and TRBJ1-5; 7 positions agree with TRBD1. CDR3 length: 13 residues. Germline V CDR1 and CDR2: MNHEY, SVGAGI. With V trimmed by 6 bases and J by 7 bases, 6 bases remained unmatched. CDR3 in DNA: TGTGCCAGCAGCAGACAGGGTGGCCAGCCCCAGCATTTT. Translating it yields CASSRQGGQPQHF.

The rearrangement joins TRBV13 to TRBJ1-4; 7 bases match TRBD1. J gave up 0 bases and V 6 bases, and 7 bases lay outside the gene matches. The germline gives CDR1 PRHDT, CDR2 FYEKMQ (reference sequence). CDR3 length equals 16 residues. The CDR3 region has the DNA TGTGCCAGCAGGCGTCGACAGGGTGCAACTAATGAAAAACTGTTTTTT. As protein: CASRRRQGATNEKLFF.

This clone was detected a few times. The chain joins TRBV6-6 to TRBJ2-7, with D tentatively TRBD2 (5 bases). V shed 6 bases and J shed 2 bases, with 14 bases lying between them. CDR1 and CDR2 (germline): MNHNY, SVGAGI (reference sequence). CDR3 size: 14 residues. The CDR3 nucleotides read TGTGCCAGCAGCCCGAGGGTAGGCCCCTACGAGCAGTACTTC. It codes for CASSPRVGPYEQYF.

The chain recombines TRBV7-2 with TRBJ2-7; weak D call: TRBD2 (5 bases). The V end was cut by 0 bases, the J end by 3 bases, with 12 bases between. Germline loops: CDR1 SGHTA, CDR2 FQGNSA. This CDR3 has 15 amino acids. The CDR3 DNA sequence: TGTGCCAGCAGCTTAGCGGAGGCAGAATTCTACGAGCAGTACTTC. Translating it yields CASSLAEAEFYEQYF.

V and J are TRBV4-1 and TRBJ1-6; 9 nucleotides agree with TRBD1. CDR3 length: 15 residues. With V trimmed by 1 base and J by 10 bases, 5 bases remained unmatched. The V gene's germline CDR1 is MGHRA and CDR2 YSYEKL. The CDR3 reads CASSQGGTGPSPLHF. As DNA, the CDR3 is TGCGCCAGCAGCCAAGGGGGGACAGGGCCCTCACCCCTCCACTTT.